Below are 25 T cell receptor beta chains sequenced from a single sample in a study of regulatory T cells in long-lasting Graves disease. Time point described: newly diagnosed GD, antithyroid drugs for less than 3 months. PBMC RNA was the source of the TCR library. To make TCR beta libraries, researchers used iRepertoire HTBI primers and Arm-PCR of CDR3 regions. TCRdb fed the multiplex PCR reads into MiXCR, producing one record per CDR3 protein. The sample has roughly 500,000 distinct CDR3 sequences, roughly 12% seen once; the top ten hold roughly 9.7%. These same data were also listed under a study on T cells in Graves' hyperthyroidism and ophthalmopathy.

Sequenced here: peripheral blood mononuclear cells (PBMCs), sampled at new diagnosis, from a patient treated with antithyroid drugs. The source is a man aged 25-45 years with Graves disease.

This clonotype appeared many times. The chain carries TRBV6-5 and TRBJ1-2, with D perhaps TRBD1 (5 bases). This CDR3 is built from 15 residues. Germline values: CDR1 MNHEY, CDR2 SVGAGI. With 0 bases removed from V and 4 bases from J, the gap between germline ends came to 12 bases. The CDR3 coding sequence is TGTGCCAGCAGTTACTCAGGGCGGACAAGCTATGGCTACACCTTC. Its protein is CASSYSGRTSYGYTF.

This clonotype was counted at least ten times. The J gene is TRBJ2-4, the V gene TRBV5-1; TRBD2 is a possible D gene (6 bases). The CDR3 loop spans 15 amino acids. Trimming left V 4 bases short and J 6 bases short, with 17 bases between. Germline CDR1 reads SGHRS; CDR2 reads YFSETQ. This CDR3 is CASSPSGDRGNIQYF. As DNA, the CDR3 is TGCGCCAGCAGCCCCTCGGGGGACCGCGGAAACATTCAGTACTTC. The variable domain in full, completed from reference TRBV5-1 and TRBJ2-4, reads KAGVTQTPRYLIKTRGQQVTLSCSPISGHRSVSWYQQTPGQGLQFLFEYFSETQRNKGNFPGRFSGRQFSNSRSEMNVSTLELGDSALYLCASSPSGDRGNIQYFGAGTRLSVL.

This clonotype came up many times. This sequence joins TRBV12-3 or TRBV12-4 and TRBJ1-2; 7 bases are a match to TRBD1. V was pared by 5 bases and J by 5 bases, with 17 bases of the junction left unmatched. The CDR3 spans 17 residues. CDR3 residues: CASSKPPGTAGLYGYTF. The CDR3 bases are TGTGCCAGCAGTAAGCCCCCCGGGACAGCGGGACTATATGGCTACACCTTC.

This clonotype came up once. One base away lies a much larger clone, so this may be a sequencing read error. This sequence joins TRBV6-2 or TRBV6-3 and TRBJ2-5; D is tentatively TRBD1 or TRBD2 (5 bases each). CDR1 is MNHEY, CDR2 SVGEGT, per germline. Trimming stripped 5 bases from V and 9 bases from J, with 25 bases between. The CDR3 sequence is 16 residues long. The CDR3 DNA reads TGTGCCAGCAGTGAAGGGTGGGCCGGGACGTTGGGGGCCCAGTACTTC. It specifies CASSEGWAGTLGAQYF.

CDR3 amino acids: CASSSILSLGQAFF. CDR3 DNA sequence: TGTGCCAGCAGTTCAATTCTTTCGCTGGGACAAGCTTTCTTT. The chain links TRBV6-2 or TRBV6-3 to TRBJ1-1; the D gene is possibly TRBD1 (5 bases). Trimming pared 4 bases from V and 9 bases from J, leaving 18 bases between. The CDR3 has 14 residues. Germline CDR1 reads MNHEY; CDR2 reads SVGEGT.

There are many counts of this clonotype. The V and J genes are TRBV2 and TRBJ1-1; D gene ambiguous. The CDR3 runs to 17 residues. Germline CDR1 SNHLY, CDR2 FYNNEI. Trimming pared 1 base from V and 5 bases from J, leaving 20 bases between. CDR3 loop: CASSEESIVSGGTEAFF. The CDR3 DNA sequence: TGTGCCAGCAGTGAAGAATCCATCGTGAGTGGTGGAACTGAAGCTTTCTTT.

This clonotype was recorded many times. This chain joins TRBV7-9 and TRBJ2-1; D not certain. The CDR3 is 15 amino acids. The germline V and J ends were trimmed by 5 bases and 0 bases, with 11 bases remaining between them. The germline gives CDR1 SEHNR, CDR2 FQNEAQ (reference sequence). The CDR3 DNA reads as TGTGCCAGCAGCATGGACGGTAGCTCCTACAATGAGCAGTTCTTC. Its protein is CASSMDGSSYNEQFF.

This clonotype was counted many times. The chain couples TRBV30 to TRBJ1-1; a possible D gene is TRBD1 (6 bases). In germline, CDR1 is GTSNPN, CDR2 SVGIG (reference sequence). The ends were cut back, 2 bases at V and 1 base at J, with 8 bases in the middle. The CDR3 runs 13 residues. In nucleotides, the CDR3 is TGTGCCTGGAGTAAGGGGGGGAACACTGAAGCTTTCTTT. Protein product: CAWSKGGNTEAFF.

This clonotype was observed a few times. The CDR3 is CASGKQGTSGNTIYF. The CDR3 DNA follows: TGTGCCAGCGGCAAGCAGGGAACCTCTGGAAACACCATATATTTT. V gene TRBV7-9 combines with J gene TRBJ1-3; maybe TRBD1 (5 bases). Germline CDR1 is SEHNR and CDR2 is FQNEAQ (reference sequence). This CDR3 region has 15 residues. Between the trimmed V and J ends, which lost 8 bases and 0 bases, there was a span of 14 bases.

This rearrangement joins TRBV6-4 to TRBJ2-2, with 7 bases fitting TRBD2. The CDR3 is 15 amino acids. Germline CDR1 MRHNA, CDR2 SNTAGT. V trimming: 4 bases; J trimming: 1 base; junction bases outside the gene matches: 3. The CDR3 sequence: CASSAASGNTGELFF. CDR3 DNA sequence: TGTGCCAGCAGTGCGGCTAGCGGGAACACCGGGGAGCTGTTTTTT.

This clonotype was detected many times. V usage is TRBV6-2 or TRBV6-3 and J usage is TRBJ2-7, with TRBD2 matching over 9 bases. Trimming at V came to 0 bases and at J to 2 bases, leaving 2 bases not matched to a gene. The germline CDR1 and CDR2 sequences are MNHEY and SVGEGT. The CDR3 runs to 15 residues. The CDR3 is CASSYSERGAYEQYF. Written as DNA, the CDR3 is TGTGCCAGCAGTTACTCGGAGCGGGGGGCCTACGAGCAGTACTTC.

The CDR3 loop is CATSDVGTSGPTDTQYF. In nucleotides, the CDR3 is TGTGCCACCAGTGATGTTGGGACTAGCGGCCCCACAGATACGCAGTATTTT. V is TRBV24-1 and J is TRBJ2-3, with 11 bases lining up with TRBD2. This CDR3 comprises 17 residues. J lost 2 bases, V lost 3 bases, and 6 bases had no gene match. Germline loops: CDR1 KGHDR, CDR2 SFDVKD.

This clonotype has more than one count but fewer than ten. The chain recombines TRBV10-3 with TRBJ2-5, with D unresolved. Trimming removed 6 bases at V and 1 base at J, with 9 bases between. This CDR3 comprises 13 residues. CDR1 and CDR2 from the germline V gene are ENHRY and SYGVKD. CDR3 in amino acids: CAISLGPQETQYF. CDR3 nucleotides: TGTGCCATCAGCCTCGGGCCCCAAGAGACCCAGTACTTC.

This clonotype came up many times. The chain recombines TRBV5-1 with TRBJ2-7, with 10 bases matching TRBD1. The CDR3 extends over 15 amino acids. V lost 1 base and J lost 5; bases outside the gene matches: 6. CDR1 and CDR2 from the germline V gene are SGHRS and YFSETQ. The CDR3 here is CASSLFGTGVNEQYF. CDR3 nucleotides: TGCGCCAGCAGCTTGTTCGGGACAGGGGTCAACGAGCAGTACTTC.

This clonotype was recorded at least ten times. The chain uses TRBV12-3 or TRBV12-4 and TRBJ2-2, with 7 bases aligning to TRBD1. This CDR3 contains 15 residues. The V segment lost 3 bases and the J segment 6 bases; nucleotides outside the gene matches: 7. CDR3 sequence (DNA): TGTGCCAGCAGTTTGGGACAGTTGGCCGCCGGGGAGCTGTTTTTT. Protein: CASSLGQLAAGELFF.

This clonotype was seen ten or more times. The V gene is TRBV5-1, the J gene TRBJ1-1; D call uncertain. Per the germline V gene, CDR1 is SGHRS and CDR2 is YFSETQ. The CDR3 totals 15 residues. V was cut by 4 bases and J by 0 bases, with 13 bases left in between. CDR3 loop: CASSPAAIMNTEAFF. CDR3 coding DNA: TGCGCCAGCAGCCCGGCTGCGATCATGAACACTGAAGCTTTCTTT. Filled out from reference TRBV5-1 and TRBJ1-1, the complete variable domain reads KAGVTQTPRYLIKTRGQQVTLSCSPISGHRSVSWYQQTPGQGLQFLFEYFSETQRNKGNFPGRFSGRQFSNSRSEMNVSTLELGDSALYLCASSPAAIMNTEAFFGQGTRLTVV.

A note on this clonotype: Being one base from a much bigger clone, this may be a read error. The chain is built from TRBV6-1 and TRBJ2-7, with D tentatively TRBD1 (6 bases). Looked up from germline, CDR1 is MNHNS and CDR2 is SASEGT. Between the trimmed V and J ends, which lost 9 bases and 2 bases, there was a span of 20 bases. CDR3 length equals 15 residues. The CDR3 coding sequence is TGTGCCAGTCGGGCTCAGGGGAGCTTTACCTACGAGCAGTACTTC. This translates into CASRAQGSFTYEQYF.

This clonotype showed up many times. The chain employs TRBV29-1 and TRBJ2-7, with TRBD1 matching 7 bases. CDR3 length: 14 residues. Per the germline V gene, CDR1 is SQVTM and CDR2 is ANQGSEA. The junction had 7 bases not matched to a gene; V was cut back by 3 bases and J by 2 bases. CDR3: CSVEGTARPYEQYF. In DNA form, the CDR3 reads TGCAGCGTTGAGGGGACAGCTCGACCCTACGAGCAGTACTTC.

This clonotype has at least ten counts. The chain links TRBV19 to TRBJ1-5; 8 positions match TRBD1. Germline loops: CDR1 LNHDA, CDR2 SQIVND (reference sequence). Trimming took 9 bases from V and 6 from J; bases not matched to a gene: 10. The CDR3 length is 14 residues. The CDR3 region is CASSSDRGGQPQHF. DNA for the CDR3: TGTGCCAGCAGCTCAGACAGGGGAGGTCAGCCCCAGCATTTT.

In this sample, this clonotype turned up many times. This sequence joins TRBV27 and TRBJ1-2; 9 bases fit TRBD1. Germline-derived CDR1 and CDR2 are MNHEY and SMNVEV (reference sequence). CDR3 length equals 15 residues. Trimming at V came to 5 bases and at J to 6 bases, leaving 10 bases not matched to a gene. As DNA, the CDR3 is TGTGCCAGCAGTACCACCCAACAGGGGGCTGATGGCTACACCTTC. The encoded protein is CASSTTQQGADGYTF.

Ten or more counts support this clonotype. This sequence joins TRBV11-2 and TRBJ1-2, with D perhaps matching TRBD1 (6 bases). The V gene lost 5 bases and the J gene lost 4 bases, with 17 bases spanning the gap. CDR3 length equals 15 residues. In germline, CDR1 is SGHAT, CDR2 FQNNGV. CDR3 nucleotides: TGTGCCAGCAGCCTAACCAAAAACAGGGCCTATGGCTACACCTTC. It yields the protein CASSLTKNRAYGYTF.

The sample holds a few counts of this clonotype. The chain has TRBV6-2 or TRBV6-3 and TRBJ1-5; D gene uncertain. Germline lookup yields CDR1 MNHEY and CDR2 SVGEGT. Deletions cut 2 bases from V and 7 bases from J, with 9 bases between. The CDR3 contains 13 residues. CDR3 nucleotides: TGTGCCAGCAGTTACCTCCCACACCAGCCCCAGCATTTT. It yields the protein CASSYLPHQPQHF.

This clonotype was counted many times. This chain links TRBV6-2 or TRBV6-3 with TRBJ2-3; D is uncertain. The CDR3 sequence is 17 residues long. The V end lost 6 bases, the J end lost 2 bases, and 21 bases lay between the germline ends. Looked up from germline, CDR1 is MNHEY and CDR2 is SVGEGT. The chain's CDR3 is CASSYRPFGPTTDTQYF. The CDR3 bases are TGTGCCAGCAGCTACAGACCTTTTGGTCCAACCACAGATACGCAGTATTTT.

This clonotype is a singleton in its sample. This may stem from a read error, because a much larger clone lies one nucleotide away. The chain links TRBV14 to TRBJ1-1, with D uncertain. The V gene's germline CDR1 is SGHDN and CDR2 FVKESK. This CDR3 contains 17 residues. The germline V and J ends were trimmed by 4 bases and 0 bases, with 18 bases remaining between them. The CDR3, as DNA: TGTGCCAGCAGCCGAGATTCCAGCCCCGGGTTGAACACTGAAGCTTTCTTT. This translates into CASSRDSSPGLNTEAFF.

This clonotype was counted between two and nine times. This chain links TRBV18 with TRBJ2-5, with 8 bases identical to TRBD2. The germline CDR1 and CDR2 sequences are KGHSH and LQKENI. Trimming cost V 2 bases and J 5 bases; bases outside gene matches: 10. The CDR3 sequence is 16 residues long. The CDR3 DNA reads as TGTGCCAGCTCACCAGTCCCGGGACTAGAAGGGGAGACCCAGTACTTC. Its protein product is CASSPVPGLEGETQYF.